The present T cell receptor beta chain was sequenced within a study of PD-L1 blockade in urothelial cancer. Method: immunoSEQ multiplex PCR; TCRdb's copy keeps in-frame clones and lacks some. The sample has some 77,000 clones, roughly 87% seen once. Source: PBMCs, taken around atezolizumab (anti-PD-L1) treatment. This receptor was identified in a woman in her 70s with urothelial cancer.

The CDR3 DNA is TGCAGTGCCCGGACAGGGTTTGAAGCTTTCTTT. The encoded protein is CSARTGFEAFF. The chain has TRBV20-1 and TRBJ1-1, with 8 bases that match TRBD1. This CDR3 region has 11 residues. Germline V gene lookup returns CDR1 DFQATT and CDR2 SNEGSKA (reference sequence). Unmatched junction bases numbered 4, after V lost 6 bases and J lost 7 bases.